One and the same sample provided the 32 T cell receptor beta chains below, sequenced in a study of identical twins. TCRdb re-called the 5' RACE reads through MiXCR, storing one row per CDR3 protein. The sample has about 160,000 distinct CDR3 sequences, 3% to 4.5% seen once. Sequenced: memory T cells sorted from blood. The origin of the receptors is a man aged 18 to 30 in good health.

This clonotype has ten or more counts. This chain uses TRBV4-2 with TRBJ2-7, with D tentatively TRBD2 (6 bases). V gave up 0 bases and J gave up 4 bases, with 19 bases separating them. Germline V gene data show CDR1 as LGHNA and CDR2 as YNFKEQ. The CDR3 length is 17 residues. In DNA, the CDR3 is TGTGCCAGCAGCCAAGACCCCAACAGTAGCGGAGAATACGAGCAGTACTTC. It codes for CASSQDPNSSGEYEQYF.

This clonotype appeared a few times. The CDR3 region has the DNA TGTGCCAGTAGTCCGCCGTCGGGCCTTTCCTACAATGAGCAGTTCTTC. Residues: CASSPPSGLSYNEQFF. This sequence joins TRBV19 and TRBJ2-1; D uncertain. The CDR3 length is 16 residues. The V gene lost 5 bases and the J gene lost 1 base, with 15 bases spanning the gap. Germline lookup yields CDR1 LNHDA and CDR2 SQIVND (reference sequence).

This clonotype was seen at least ten times. The V gene is TRBV20-1, the J gene TRBJ1-2; D gene ambiguous. The CDR3 contains 12 residues. In germline, CDR1 is DFQATT, CDR2 SNEGSKA (reference sequence). V was cut by 6 bases and J by 1 base, with 9 bases left in between. The CDR3 DNA reads TGCAGTGCCATGACCTATAACTATGGCTACACCTTC. Translating it yields CSAMTYNYGYTF.

This clonotype has at least ten counts. CDR3 protein: CASSFDRQYGYTF. The CDR3 DNA is TGTGCCAGCAGTTTTGACAGGCAGTATGGCTACACCTTC. This rearrangement joins TRBV12-3 or TRBV12-4 to TRBJ1-2; D is perhaps TRBD1 (6 bases). The CDR3 contains 13 residues. The V and J ends lost 3 bases and 5 bases respectively, with 10 bases between them.

The sample holds a few counts of this clonotype. J is TRBJ2-1 and V is TRBV12-3 or TRBV12-4; D might be TRBD1 or TRBD2, each matching 5 bases. The CDR3 totals 14 residues. Trimming took 4 bases from V and 6 from J, leaving 13 bases between them. The DNA of the CDR3 is TGTGCCAGCAGTTATGGGGGAGAAGGCAATGAGCAGTTCTTC. Amino acid sequence: CASSYGGEGNEQFF.

Concerning this clonotype itself: With a much larger clone just one base away, this may be a read error. The final CDR3 position lacks the conserved phenylalanine or tryptophan, pointing to a likely read error. The chain couples TRBV11-2 to TRBJ2-2; possible D gene TRBD2, 6 bases. Germline V gives CDR1 SGHAT, CDR2 FQNNGV. V lost 1 base, J lost 5 bases, and 8 bases lay in between. This CDR3 has 14 residues. The CDR3 nucleotides read TGTGCCAGCAGCTTAGTGCGGGAAACCGGGGAGCTGTTTTGT. Protein sequence: CASSLVRETGELFC.

This clonotype appeared a few times. V usage is TRBV19 and J usage is TRBJ2-2; D is undetermined. The CDR3 contains 13 residues. V was shortened by 3 bases and J by 7 bases, with 9 bases between the two germline ends. Germline CDR1 is LNHDA and CDR2 is SQIVND (reference sequence). The CDR3 DNA sequence: TGTGCCAGTAGTATTACGGCTGGCGGGGAGCTGTTTTTT. This codes for CASSITAGGELFF.

Ten or more counts support this clonotype. Here the CDR3 reads CASNRERNTGELFF. CDR3 in DNA: TGTGCCAGCAACCGGGAAAGGAACACCGGGGAGCTGTTTTTT. The chain recombines TRBV7-2 with TRBJ2-2; a possible D gene is TRBD2 (5 bases). CDR3 length: 14 amino acids. V dropped 7 bases and J dropped 1 base, with 10 bases sitting between them. The germline gives CDR1 SGHTA, CDR2 FQGNSA. Looking up the rest from reference TRBV7-2 and TRBJ2-2 gives the full variable domain: GAGVSQSPSNKVTEKGKDVELRCDPISGHTALYWYRQSLGQGLEFLIYFQGNSAPDKSGLPSDRFSAERTGGSVSTLTIQRTQQEDSAVYLCASNRERNTGELFFGEGSRLTVL.

This clonotype was seen many times. V and J are TRBV6-1 and TRBJ1-2; TRBD1 agrees at 9 bases. After removal of 6 bases from V and 8 bases from J, the junction contained 10 bases not matched to a gene. In germline, CDR1 is MNHNS, CDR2 SASEGT. The CDR3 totals 14 residues. The CDR3 bases are TGTGCCAGCAGGGATCTACAGGGGGCATGGGGCTACACCTTC. It translates to CASRDLQGAWGYTF.

This clonotype has a count of ten or more. The genes are TRBV5-1 and TRBJ2-1; D not resolved. Germline lookup yields CDR1 SGHRS and CDR2 YFSETQ. The CDR3 consists of 14 residues. The V gene lost 5 bases and the J gene lost 0 bases, with 9 bases spanning the gap. The CDR3 region has the DNA TGCGCCAGCAGAGAACAGAGCTCCTACAATGAGCAGTTCTTC. This sequence encodes CASREQSSYNEQFF.

This clonotype was counted many times. J is TRBJ1-1 and V is TRBV18; 8 positions agree with TRBD1. The junction had 11 bases not matched to a gene; V was cut back by 3 bases and J by 2 bases. Germline V CDR1 and CDR2: KGHSH, LQKENI. The CDR3 extends over 17 amino acids. CDR3: CASSPLIGQGLNTEAFF. CDR3 bases: TGTGCCAGCTCACCTCTAATCGGACAGGGTTTAAACACTGAAGCTTTCTTT.

The chain recombines TRBV10-3 with TRBJ2-3; D is uncertain. The ends were cut back, 2 bases at V and 0 bases at J, with 6 bases in the middle. This CDR3 has 14 residues. CDR1 is ENHRY, CDR2 SYGVKD, per germline. CDR3 sequence (DNA): TGTGCCATCAGTGAGAAGCCTAGCACAGATACGCAGTATTTT. Residues: CAISEKPSTDTQYF.

This clonotype was recorded at least ten times. This rearrangement joins TRBV6-1 to TRBJ2-1, with D hard to call. Trimming stripped 5 bases from V and 2 bases from J, with 4 bases between. The CDR3 is made up of 12 amino acids. Germline CDR1 MNHNS, CDR2 SASEGT. CDR3: CASSRTYNEQFF. CDR3 DNA sequence: TGTGCCAGCAGTAGGACCTACAATGAGCAGTTCTTC.

The sample holds many counts of this clonotype. V is TRBV20-1 and J is TRBJ2-1; no definite D call. V lost 4 bases, J lost 1 base, and 11 bases lay in between. The CDR3 is made up of 14 amino acids. CDR1 is DFQATT, CDR2 SNEGSKA, per germline (reference sequence). CDR3 sequence (DNA): TGCAGTGCTAAACCGGGCCCTTCCTACAATGAGCAGTTCTTC. It is translated as CSAKPGPSYNEQFF.

This clonotype was detected many times. The gene calls are TRBV7-9 and TRBJ2-1; 15 bases line up with TRBD2. V was clipped by 5 bases and J by 7 bases; unmatched bases: 6. CDR1 and CDR2 from the germline V gene are SEHNR and FQNEAQ (reference sequence). The CDR3 sequence is 16 residues long. CDR3 protein: CASSLRTSGRVNEQFF. The DNA for the CDR3 is TGTGCCAGCAGCCTGAGGACTAGCGGGAGGGTTAATGAGCAGTTCTTC. Filled out from reference TRBV7-9 and TRBJ2-1, the complete variable domain reads DTGVSQNPRHKITKRGQNVTFRCDPISEHNRLYWYRQTLGQGPEFLTYFQNEAQLEKSRLLSDRFSAERPKGSFSTLEIQRTEQGDSAMYLCASSLRTSGRVNEQFFGPGTRLTVL.

This clonotype was picked up a small number of times. This chain joins TRBV19 and TRBJ1-3; D unresolved. Germline CDR1 LNHDA, CDR2 SQIVND (reference sequence). CDR3 size: 16 residues. Trimming took off 5 bases at V and 0 bases at J, with 14 bases between the two ends. The CDR3 DNA follows: TGTGCCAGTAGTTTCGCGGCCTTTAACTCTGGAAACACCATATATTTT. It encodes CASSFAAFNSGNTIYF.

This clonotype occurred many times. The gene calls are TRBV6-2 or TRBV6-3 and TRBJ1-5; tentative D call: TRBD1 (6 bases). The V end lost 8 bases, the J end lost 6 bases, and 17 bases lay between the germline ends. This CDR3 is built from 14 residues. Germline CDR1 reads MNHEY; CDR2 reads SVGEGT. The CDR3 DNA sequence: TGTGCCAGCGACCACAGGGTAGTGGGTCAGCCCCAGCATTTT. It yields the protein CASDHRVVGQPQHF.

This clonotype was counted many times. The rearrangement uses TRBV18 and TRBJ2-2; D is undetermined. V lost 4 bases to trimming and J lost 0 bases, with 12 bases between them. CDR1 KGHSH and CDR2 LQKENI come from the germline V gene. This CDR3 has 16 residues. CDR3 residues: CASSLNGRTNTGELFF. CDR3 nucleotides: TGTGCCAGCTCACTAAACGGACGGACGAACACCGGGGAGCTGTTTTTT.

This clonotype was seen a handful of times. V and J are TRBV7-2 and TRBJ1-4, with a tentative D call TRBD1 (5 bases). This CDR3 is built from 15 residues. Trimming shortened V by 4 bases and J by 11 bases, and 20 bases separated the two germline ends. The germline V gene has CDR1 SGHTA and CDR2 FQGNSA. The CDR3 spells CASSSARQPQVKLFF. The DNA of the CDR3 is TGTGCCAGCAGCTCAGCCCGACAGCCCCAGGTTAAACTGTTTTTT.

This clonotype was seen repeatedly, ten times or more. The chain carries TRBV11-2 and TRBJ2-1, with TRBD1 matching 10 bases. The CDR3 is made up of 16 amino acids. V was pared by 2 bases and J by 6 bases, with 7 bases of the junction left unmatched. Germline-derived CDR1 and CDR2 are SGHAT and FQNNGV. The chain's CDR3 is CASSLYPWTGGNEQFF. Here the CDR3 DNA reads TGTGCCAGCAGCTTATACCCCTGGACAGGGGGCAATGAGCAGTTCTTC. The full variable domain, in which reference TRBV11-2 and TRBJ2-1 provide the parts outside the CDR3, is EAGVAQSPRYKIIEKRQSVAFWCNPISGHATLYWYQQILGQGPKLLIQFQNNGVVDDSQLPKDRFSAERLKGVDSTLKIQPAKLEDSAVYLCASSLYPWTGGNEQFFGPGTRLTVL.

This clonotype was observed many times. The rearrangement uses TRBV3-1 and TRBJ2-3; D is perhaps TRBD1 (5 bases). This CDR3 contains 13 residues. Trimming shortened V by 1 base and J by 6 bases, and 8 bases separated the two germline ends. Germline V gives CDR1 LGHDT, CDR2 YNNKEL (reference sequence). The CDR3 loop reads CASSQAPGDTQYF. The CDR3 bases are TGTGCCAGCAGCCAAGCCCCAGGGGATACGCAGTATTTT.

This clonotype was detected many times. The gene calls are TRBV12-3 or TRBV12-4 and TRBJ2-7, with 11 bases fitting TRBD1. J was trimmed by 3 bases and V by 7 bases; bases with no gene match: 8. This CDR3 has 15 residues. This CDR3 is CASNPGQGAFYEQYF. For the CDR3, the DNA is TGTGCCAGCAACCCAGGACAGGGGGCCTTCTACGAGCAGTACTTC.

This clonotype was recorded many times. The chain uses TRBV6-2 or TRBV6-3 and TRBJ2-7; perhaps TRBD2 as D (6 bases). CDR3 length: 12 amino acids. The V end lost 6 bases, the J end lost 4 bases, and 10 bases lay between the germline ends. Germline V gene lookup returns CDR1 MNHEY and CDR2 SVGEGT. The CDR3 sequence is CASSTGGYEQYF. The CDR3 bases are TGTGCCAGCAGCACCGGGGGTTACGAGCAGTACTTC.

This chain joins TRBV6-2 or TRBV6-3 and TRBJ2-7; 11 bases line up with TRBD1. Trimming removed 8 bases from V and 6 bases from J; junction bases left unmatched: 9. CDR1 MNHEY and CDR2 SVGEGT come from the germline V gene. The CDR3 is made up of 14 amino acids. The CDR3 spells CASRSEGQGAEQYF. In nucleotides, the CDR3 is TGTGCCAGCCGTTCGGAAGGACAGGGGGCCGAGCAGTACTTC.

The chain employs TRBV6-2 or TRBV6-3 and TRBJ1-5; 9 nucleotides agree with TRBD1. Germline V gene lookup returns CDR1 MNHEY and CDR2 SVGEGT. CDR3 length equals 17 residues. The V segment lost 7 bases and the J segment 1 base; nucleotides outside the gene matches: 11. The CDR3 loop reads CASNGKGQGRSNQPQHF. CDR3 nucleotides: TGTGCCAGCAACGGCAAAGGACAGGGGAGGAGCAATCAGCCCCAGCATTTT.

This clonotype was counted at least ten times. The chain is built from TRBV6-1 and TRBJ1-5, with a possible D match to TRBD1 (5 bases). There are 14 residues in the CDR3. The germline V gene has CDR1 MNHNS and CDR2 SASEGT. The V end was cut by 6 bases, the J end by 1 base, with 10 bases between. The chain's CDR3 is CASRRQRSNQPQHF. In DNA, the CDR3 is TGTGCCAGCAGGCGACAGCGGAGCAATCAGCCCCAGCATTTT.

This clonotype was detected many times. The chain recombines TRBV6-2 or TRBV6-3 with TRBJ2-2; 10 nucleotides agree with TRBD2. Germline V gene lookup returns CDR1 MNHEY and CDR2 SVGEGT. J lost 5 bases, V lost 6 bases, and 3 bases had no gene match. The CDR3 is made up of 14 amino acids. The CDR3 DNA is TGTGCCAGCAGAGGTAGCGGGAGGACCGGGGAGCTGTTTTTT. This codes for CASRGSGRTGELFF.

There are many counts of this clonotype. V and J are TRBV28 and TRBJ2-7; TRBD2 matches at 8 bases. The CDR3 extends over 13 amino acids. Per the germline V gene, CDR1 is MDHEN and CDR2 is SYDVKM. With 7 bases clipped from V and 1 base from J, the junction kept 3 bases outside the gene matches. The CDR3 nucleotides are TGTGCCAGCACGGGGGGGATATCCTACGAGCAGTACTTC. Its protein is CASTGGISYEQYF. The full variable domain, rest sourced from reference TRBV28 and TRBJ2-7, is DVKVTQSSRYLVKRTGEKVFLECVQDMDHENMFWYRQDPGLGLRLIYFSYDVKMKEKGDIPEGYSVSREKKERFSLILESASTNQTSMYLCASTGGISYEQYFGPGTRLTVT.

This clonotype was picked up many times. V is TRBV20-1 and J is TRBJ2-1; 12 nucleotides agree with TRBD2. CDR1 and CDR2 from the germline V gene are DFQATT and SNEGSKA (reference sequence). Trimming took 3 bases from V and 9 from J; bases not matched to a gene: 3. This CDR3 has 13 residues. Here the CDR3 reads CSASGLAGSEQFF. The CDR3 DNA is TGCAGTGCTAGTGGACTAGCGGGAAGTGAGCAGTTCTTC.

The table lists this clonotype with many counts. The CDR3 loop is CASSLPDGGGSYGYTF. CDR3 DNA sequence: TGTGCCAGCAGTCTGCCGGATGGGGGCGGTAGCTATGGCTACACCTTC. This chain uses TRBV28 with TRBJ1-2; TRBD1 might be the D (6 bases). Germline CDR1 MDHEN, CDR2 SYDVKM. CDR3 length equals 16 residues. Trimming stripped 5 bases from V and 4 bases from J, with 20 bases between.

Regarding this clonotype: A read error may be the cause here, since a much bigger clone is one base away. V is TRBV13 and J is TRBJ1-1; D is undetermined. The CDR3 has 13 amino acids. The V gene's germline CDR1 is PRHDT and CDR2 FYEKMQ (reference sequence). The CDR3 bases are TGTGCCGGCAGGTTAGGGTTTTCTACTGAAGCTTTCTTT. It codes for CAGRLGFSTEAFF.

This clonotype was counted at least ten times. The rearrangement joins TRBV7-6 to TRBJ2-3; 10 bases line up with TRBD1. Looked up from germline, CDR1 is SGHVS and CDR2 is FNYEAQ. The junction had 6 bases not matched to a gene; V was cut back by 3 bases and J by 3 bases. This CDR3 comprises 16 residues. The CDR3 spells CASSLGAGQGTDTQYF. The CDR3 coding sequence is TGTGCCAGCAGCTTGGGAGCGGGACAGGGGACAGATACGCAGTATTTT.